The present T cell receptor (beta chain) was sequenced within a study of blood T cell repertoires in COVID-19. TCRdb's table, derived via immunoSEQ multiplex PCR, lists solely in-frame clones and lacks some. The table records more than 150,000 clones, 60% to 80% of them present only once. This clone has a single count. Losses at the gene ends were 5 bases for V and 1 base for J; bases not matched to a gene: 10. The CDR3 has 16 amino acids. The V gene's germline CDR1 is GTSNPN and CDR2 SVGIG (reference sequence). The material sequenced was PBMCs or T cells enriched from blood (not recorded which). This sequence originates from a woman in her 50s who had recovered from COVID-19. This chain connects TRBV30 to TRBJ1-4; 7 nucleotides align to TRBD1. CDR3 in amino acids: CAWGRGKLRTNEKLFF. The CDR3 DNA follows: TGTGCCTGGGGCAGGGGGAAGCTACGAACTAATGAAAAACTGTTTTTT.